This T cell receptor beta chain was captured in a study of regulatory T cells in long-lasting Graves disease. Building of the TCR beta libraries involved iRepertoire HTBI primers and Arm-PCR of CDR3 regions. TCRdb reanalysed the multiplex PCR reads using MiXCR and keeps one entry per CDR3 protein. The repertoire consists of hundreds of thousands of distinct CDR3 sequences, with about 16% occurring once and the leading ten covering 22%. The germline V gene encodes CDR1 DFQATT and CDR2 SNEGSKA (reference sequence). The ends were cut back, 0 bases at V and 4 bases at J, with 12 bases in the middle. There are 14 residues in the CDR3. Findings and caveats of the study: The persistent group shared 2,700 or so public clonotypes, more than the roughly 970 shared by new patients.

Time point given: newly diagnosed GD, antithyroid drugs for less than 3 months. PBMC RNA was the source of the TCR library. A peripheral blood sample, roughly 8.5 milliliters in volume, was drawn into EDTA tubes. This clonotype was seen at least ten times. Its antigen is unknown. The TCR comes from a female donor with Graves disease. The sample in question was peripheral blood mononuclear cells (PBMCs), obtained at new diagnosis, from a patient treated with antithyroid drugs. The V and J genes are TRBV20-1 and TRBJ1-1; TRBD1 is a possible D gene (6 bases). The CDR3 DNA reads TGCAGTGCTAGAGACGGGGGCGGGATCACTGAAGCTTTCTTT. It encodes CSARDGGGITEAFF.